The subject of this entry is one TCR beta chain. Its antigen is as yet unknown. Clones were sequenced by immunoSEQ multiplex PCR, and TCRdb holds only the in-frame ones, with some missing. Of roughly 2.2 million clones listed, approximately 95% were seen once; the top ten hold 0.3% to 0.4%. The data derive from a study of shared clonotypes between healthy human individuals. Broader study findings: Across a handful of donors, naive CD4 shared roughly 5%, naive CD8 less than 4%, memory CD4 roughly 2.3%, memory CD8 about 0.4%. For sorted subsets, rarefaction showed incomplete sequencing despite large depth.

J was trimmed by 0 bases and V by 2 bases; bases with no gene match: 10. There are 18 residues in the CDR3. Germline CDR1 and CDR2: MNHEY and SMNVEV (reference sequence). The chain couples TRBV27 to TRBJ2-3; 8 bases are a match to TRBD2. This receptor was identified in a man aged 18 to 30 in good health. Some clones in this sample may be carry-over from other donors' samples. The sample comprised naive CD4+ T cells from PBMCs. This sample's subset: CD45RA+ positively selected. In nucleotides, the CDR3 is TGTGCCAGCAGTTTAAAGGGGGTACTAGCGGCTAGCACAGATACGCAGTATTTT. Translating it yields CASSLKGVLAASTDTQYF.